Listed here are 22 T cell receptor beta chains from one sample, sequenced in a study of cytomegalovirus exposure and HLA in healthy donors. The PCR ran on 60 Vbeta and 13 Jbeta primers. Measured with immunoSEQ multiplex PCR; TCRdb has only the in-frame clones, and not every one. The table shows some 150,000 clones, with 75% to 90% occurring only once. Sample: PBMCs. These receptors were collected from a woman in her 30s in good health and CMV-seronegative.

The genes are TRBV9 and TRBJ1-5, with D perhaps matching TRBD1 (6 bases). Trimming stripped 4 bases from V and 4 bases from J, with 9 bases between. The CDR3 totals 13 residues. The V gene's germline CDR1 is SGDLS and CDR2 YYNGEE. The CDR3 protein is CASSSDRNQPQHF. The CDR3 coding sequence is TGTGCCAGCAGCTCGGACAGAAATCAGCCCCAGCATTTT.

This clone has only a few counts. CDR3 nucleotide sequence: TGTGCCTGGGGACCGGGACAGGGGGCGGCTTCACCCCTCCACTTT. Residues: CAWGPGQGAASPLHF. This rearrangement joins TRBV30 to TRBJ1-6; 12 bases align to TRBD1. V lost 5 bases and J lost 9; bases outside the gene matches: 8. The germline gives CDR1 GTSNPN, CDR2 SVGIG (reference sequence). This CDR3 comprises 15 residues.

This chain uses TRBV5-1 with TRBJ2-7, with TRBD2 as a possible D gene (6 bases). V was trimmed by 4 bases and J by 3 bases, leaving 11 bases between them. This CDR3 comprises 13 residues. In germline, CDR1 is SGHRS, CDR2 YFSETQ. The CDR3 DNA reads as TGCGCCAGCAGCCGGGACTCAAACTACGAGCAGTACTTC. Its translation is CASSRDSNYEQYF.

The V and J genes are TRBV30 and TRBJ1-3, with D maybe TRBD1 (5 bases). The CDR3 extends over 15 amino acids. Germline V gives CDR1 GTSNPN, CDR2 SVGIG (reference sequence). V was shortened by 2 bases and J by 2 bases, with 13 bases between the two germline ends. The CDR3: CAWSKGRAAGNTIYF. The CDR3 DNA is TGTGCCTGGAGTAAGGGGCGCGCTGCTGGAAACACCATATATTTT.

This clone showed up just once. The chain employs TRBV27 and TRBJ2-1; no firm D call. This CDR3 has 14 amino acids. Germline CDR1 MNHEY, CDR2 SMNVEV (reference sequence). The germline V and J ends were trimmed by 8 bases and 0 bases, with 11 bases remaining between them. CDR3 region: CASSHESSYNEQFF. CDR3 DNA: TGTGCCAGCTCGCACGAGAGCTCCTACAATGAGCAGTTCTTC.

This chain connects TRBV7-2 to TRBJ2-7, with 9 nucleotides matching TRBD2. Germline V gives CDR1 SGHTA, CDR2 FQGNSA. The CDR3 has 15 residues. V lost 2 bases and J lost 4; bases outside the gene matches: 6. The CDR3 sequence: CASSLHGSGGYEQYF. Here the CDR3 DNA reads TGTGCCAGCAGCTTACATGGTAGCGGGGGATACGAGCAGTACTTC.

V is TRBV30 and J is TRBJ1-2; D is ambiguous. The CDR3 contains 13 residues. Trimming stripped 4 bases from V and 1 base from J, with 10 bases between. The V gene's germline CDR1 is GTSNPN and CDR2 SVGIG (reference sequence). CDR3 region: CAWTRPFNYGYTF. The CDR3 DNA reads as TGTGCCTGGACCAGGCCTTTTAACTATGGCTACACCTTC. Drawing the rest from reference TRBV30 and TRBJ1-2, the complete variable domain is SQTIHQWPATLVQPVGSPLSLECTVEGTSNPNLYWYRQAAGRGLQLLFYSVGIGQISSEVPQNLSASRPQDRQFILSSKKLLLSDSGFYLCAWTRPFNYGYTFGSGTRLTVV.

The V and J genes are TRBV27 and TRBJ1-1, with a weak D call TRBD1 (5 bases). Germline V gene lookup returns CDR1 MNHEY and CDR2 SMNVEV (reference sequence). The V end was cut by 3 bases, the J end by 1 base, with 12 bases between. The CDR3 extends over 15 amino acids. The CDR3 spells CASSLPGHPNTEAFF. DNA for the CDR3: TGTGCCAGCAGTTTGCCCGGACATCCGAACACTGAAGCTTTCTTT.

This clone was seen more than once but under ten times. The J gene is TRBJ2-7, the V gene TRBV4-1, with 8 bases identical to TRBD2. J gave up 0 bases and V 2 bases, and 3 bases lay outside the gene matches. CDR1 is MGHRA and CDR2 is YSYEKL in the germline V gene. This CDR3 is 15 amino acids long. The CDR3 sequence is CASSQLLAASYEQYF. CDR3 in DNA: TGCGCCAGCAGCCAATTACTAGCGGCCTCCTACGAGCAGTACTTC.

This clone was seen only once. J is TRBJ2-2 and V is TRBV7-9; D may be TRBD1 (6 bases). Germline CDR1 and CDR2: SEHNR and FQNEAQ (reference sequence). The CDR3 loop spans 16 amino acids. V was pared by 2 bases and J by 3 bases, with 13 bases between. CDR3: CASSLPGAKDTGELFF. CDR3 coding DNA: TGTGCCAGCAGCTTACCAGGGGCGAAAGACACCGGGGAGCTGTTTTTT.

The chain joins TRBV7-9 to TRBJ2-7; 13 positions match TRBD2. The CDR3 is 16 amino acids. V was pared by 2 bases and J by 5 bases, with 6 bases of the junction left unmatched. From germline, CDR1 is SEHNR and CDR2 FQNEAQ (reference sequence). This CDR3 reads CASSLTRTSGSHEQYF. In DNA form, the CDR3 reads TGTGCCAGCAGCTTAACAAGGACTAGCGGGAGCCACGAGCAGTACTTC. The full variable domain, completed using reference TRBV7-9 and TRBJ2-7, is DTGVSQNPRHKITKRGQNVTFRCDPISEHNRLYWYRQTLGQGPEFLTYFQNEAQLEKSRLLSDRFSAERPKGSFSTLEIQRTEQGDSAMYLCASSLTRTSGSHEQYFGPGTRLTVT.

In this sample, this clone turned up once. This sequence joins TRBV6-1 and TRBJ2-7; tentative D call: TRBD1 (6 bases). This CDR3 comprises 14 residues. Trimming shortened V by 6 bases and J by 0 bases, and 12 bases separated the two germline ends. CDR1 is MNHNS and CDR2 is SASEGT in the germline V gene. The CDR3 DNA is TGTGCCAGCAGCCCCAGGGGAAGCTCCTACGAGCAGTACTTC. This gives the protein CASSPRGSSYEQYF.

The chain carries TRBV18 and TRBJ1-3; TRBD1 matches at 8 bases. The CDR3 is 15 amino acids. CDR1 is KGHSH and CDR2 is LQKENI in the germline V gene. V lost 6 bases to trimming and J lost 4 bases; unmatched junction nucleotides: 8. The chain's CDR3 is CASSHGQGPGNTIYF. CDR3 DNA: TGTGCCAGCTCCCACGGACAGGGTCCCGGAAACACCATATATTTT.

The V call is TRBV5-4, the J call TRBJ2-5; D might be TRBD2 (5 bases). Germline CDR1 reads SGHNT; CDR2 reads YYREEE (reference sequence). The CDR3 loop spans 13 amino acids. Deletions cut 1 base from V and 2 bases from J, with 6 bases between. CDR3 bases: TGTGCCAGCAGCTTGTGGACTCAAGAGACCCAGTACTTC. Its translation is CASSLWTQETQYF.

In DNA form, the CDR3 reads TGTGCCAGCAGGCGGTATCTCGTTCCCTTTGGGAGACGCGGTGAGCAGTTCTTC. The encoded protein is CASRRYLVPFGRRGEQFF. This chain links TRBV13 with TRBJ2-1; the D gene is possibly TRBD2 (5 bases). The germline CDR1 and CDR2 sequences are PRHDT and FYEKMQ (reference sequence). Trimming cost V 6 bases and J 9 bases, with 30 bases left between them. This CDR3 comprises 18 residues.

V is TRBV5-5 and J is TRBJ1-1; D uncertain. Trimming stripped 5 bases from V and 0 bases from J, with 11 bases between. The CDR3 has 14 residues. CDR1 is SGHKS and CDR2 is YYEKEE in the germline V gene (reference sequence). The CDR3 region is CASSSGSMNTEAFF. The CDR3 nucleotides are TGTGCCAGCAGTTCGGGTTCGATGAACACTGAAGCTTTCTTT.

CDR3 DNA sequence: TGTGCCTGGAGCCAATTGACTAGCGGACCGCCCTACGAGCAGTACTTC. Translated, it gives CAWSQLTSGPPYEQYF. The chain uses TRBV30 and TRBJ2-7; TRBD2 agrees at 9 bases. The CDR3 spans 16 residues. V lost 3 bases and J lost 2; bases outside the gene matches: 11. Germline values: CDR1 GTSNPN, CDR2 SVGIG (reference sequence).

Details on this clone: Other DNA sequences in this specimen translate into the identical CDR3. This chain joins TRBV30 and TRBJ1-1; D gene ambiguous. Trimming removed 2 bases from V and 4 bases from J, with 5 bases in between. The V gene's germline CDR1 is GTSNPN and CDR2 SVGIG (reference sequence). The CDR3 runs to 11 residues. CDR3 loop: CAWSRGTEAFF. As DNA, the CDR3 is TGTGCCTGGAGTCGGGGCACTGAAGCTTTCTTT.

The V and J genes are TRBV4-3 and TRBJ2-3; TRBD2 matches at 14 bases. Germline values: CDR1 LGHNA, CDR2 YSLEER. V was pared by 1 base and J by 3 bases, with 6 bases of the junction left unmatched. The CDR3 loop spans 18 amino acids. CDR3 sequence reads: CASSQGTSGGPRTDTQYF. The CDR3 DNA reads TGCGCCAGCAGCCAAGGGACTAGCGGGGGGCCCCGGACAGATACGCAGTATTTT.

The chain uses TRBV7-2 and TRBJ1-4; 7 bases align to TRBD1. The CDR3 runs 15 residues. The V segment lost 4 bases and the J segment 10 bases; nucleotides outside the gene matches: 12. Germline CDR1 and CDR2: SGHTA and FQGNSA. The CDR3 loop is CASSSGTDLEGKLFF. For the CDR3, the DNA is TGTGCCAGCAGCTCGGGGACAGACTTAGAAGGAAAACTGTTTTTT.

This chain uses TRBV11-3 with TRBJ2-2, with TRBD2 identical over 7 bases. CDR1 and CDR2 from the germline V gene are SGHNT and YENEEA. V lost 5 bases to trimming and J lost 4 bases; unmatched junction nucleotides: 13. This CDR3 region has 17 residues. This CDR3 reads CASSPGGGSVFTGELFF. The CDR3 DNA reads as TGTGCCAGCAGCCCCGGGGGAGGGTCTGTGTTCACCGGGGAGCTGTTTTTT.

The rearrangement links TRBV7-8 to TRBJ2-3, with D unresolved. Between the trimmed V and J ends, which lost 0 bases and 6 bases, there was a span of 10 bases. The CDR3 sequence is 14 residues long. Germline assignment: CDR1 SGHVS and CDR2 FQNEAQ. The CDR3 sequence: CASSLARRMDTQYF. The CDR3 DNA follows: TGTGCCAGCAGCTTAGCGCGTAGAATGGATACGCAGTATTTT.